Listed here are 30 T cell receptor beta chains from one sample, sequenced in a study of shared clonotypes between healthy human individuals. Sequenced by immunoSEQ multiplex PCR; TCRdb stores in-frame clones only, minus some. The sample has approximately 500,000 clones, about 75% seen once. The sequenced sample consisted of PBMCs. The origin of the receptors is a woman in her 40s in good health. Some clones in this sample may be carry-over from other donors' samples.

The chain couples TRBV9 to TRBJ2-1, with 7 bases identical to TRBD2. The V and J ends lost 0 bases and 10 bases, in that order; junction bases with no gene match: 10. The CDR3 contains 15 residues. The germline CDR1 and CDR2 sequences are SGDLS and YYNGEE. This chain's CDR3 is CASSVALSGAGEQFF. DNA of the CDR3: TGTGCCAGCAGCGTAGCCTTGTCCGGAGCGGGAGAGCAGTTCTTC.

The chain is built from TRBV4-2 and TRBJ2-7; TRBD2 agrees at 7 bases. Germline lookup yields CDR1 LGHNA and CDR2 YNFKEQ. V shed 1 base and J 6 bases; nucleotides not matched to a gene: 15. This CDR3 comprises 17 residues. The CDR3 region has the DNA TGTGCCAGCAGCCAAGGACGTCGGCTGGCTAGCGGCCCCGAGCAGTACTTC. It encodes CASSQGRRLASGPEQYF.

This clone showed up just once. Other nucleotide sequences in the sample specify the same CDR3. The rearrangement joins TRBV5-1 to TRBJ1-5, with 7 bases matching TRBD1. The length of the CDR3 is 15 residues. The ends lost 0 bases at V and 7 bases at J; junction bases unmatched: 7. The germline CDR1 and CDR2 sequences are SGHRS and YFSETQ. CDR3 protein: CASSLEGARGQPQHF. Written as DNA, the CDR3 is TGCGCCAGCAGCTTGGAAGGGGCCAGGGGGCAGCCCCAGCATTTT.

The V gene is TRBV19, the J gene TRBJ1-1, with TRBD1 identical over 9 bases. The V and J ends lost 1 base and 8 bases, in that order; junction bases with no gene match: 11. The CDR3 consists of 16 residues. Germline lookup yields CDR1 LNHDA and CDR2 SQIVND (reference sequence). The CDR3 loop reads CASSIGGDRAMVEAFF. CDR3 in DNA: TGTGCCAGTAGTATAGGAGGGGACAGGGCCATGGTAGAAGCTTTCTTT.

The V and J genes are TRBV7-6 and TRBJ1-3; D is ambiguous. The CDR3 runs 14 residues. V was cut by 1 base and J by 2 bases, with 6 bases left in between. From germline, CDR1 is SGHVS and CDR2 FNYEAQ. This CDR3 is CASSLGAPGNTIYF. CDR3 nucleotide sequence: TGTGCCAGCAGCTTAGGGGCACCTGGAAACACCATATATTTT.

V gene TRBV19 combines with J gene TRBJ1-2; D is perhaps TRBD1 (6 bases). The V end was cut by 6 bases, the J end by 4 bases, with 12 bases between. The germline V gene has CDR1 LNHDA and CDR2 SQIVND (reference sequence). This CDR3 has 13 amino acids. The CDR3 coding sequence is TGTGCCAGTAGGGTACAGGGAGCCTATGGCTACACCTTC. Amino acids: CASRVQGAYGYTF.

J is TRBJ2-7 and V is TRBV28; no clear D gene. Trimming removed 7 bases at V and 4 bases at J, with 14 bases between. Germline V CDR1 and CDR2: MDHEN, SYDVKM. This CDR3 has 13 amino acids. CDR3 residues: CASISAFSYEQYF. In DNA, the CDR3 is TGTGCCAGCATCAGCGCTTTCTCTTACGAGCAGTACTTC.

The rearrangement uses TRBV6-5 and TRBJ1-2; D is possibly TRBD1 (5 bases). From germline, CDR1 is MNHEY and CDR2 SVGAGI. V lost 6 bases to trimming and J lost 2 bases, with 10 bases between them. There are 13 residues in the CDR3. In DNA, the CDR3 is TGTGCCAGCAGGGCCGGGGGGAACTATGGCTACACCTTC. Its protein is CASRAGGNYGYTF.

V usage is TRBV6-1 and J usage is TRBJ1-2; D not certain. Germline V lookup: CDR1 MNHNS, CDR2 SASEGT. The CDR3 length is 14 residues. Trimming left V 1 base short and J 4 bases short, with 10 bases between. This chain's CDR3 is CASSEEDGSYGYTF. The CDR3 DNA reads as TGTGCCAGCAGTGAAGAAGACGGCTCCTATGGCTACACCTTC.

This clone was observed once. The chain is built from TRBV28 and TRBJ2-5; TRBD2 aligns across 9 bases. The V gene's germline CDR1 is MDHEN and CDR2 SYDVKM. The junction had 13 bases not matched to a gene; V was cut back by 7 bases and J by 4 bases. The CDR3 spans 16 residues. CDR3 in amino acids: CASTLGGSGRGETQYF. In DNA form, the CDR3 reads TGTGCCAGCACCCTGGGGGGTAGCGGGAGAGGAGAGACCCAGTACTTC.

J is TRBJ2-6 and V is TRBV27; tentative D call: TRBD2 (6 bases). Trimming pared 0 bases from V and 2 bases from J, leaving 8 bases between. From germline, CDR1 is MNHEY and CDR2 SMNVEV (reference sequence). This CDR3 comprises 16 residues. This CDR3 reads CASSLSRRAGANVLTF. The CDR3 region has the DNA TGTGCCAGCAGTTTATCTAGGAGGGCTGGGGCCAACGTCCTGACTTTC.

The chain is built from TRBV19 and TRBJ2-7; 10 nucleotides agree with TRBD1. CDR3 size: 15 residues. V lost 4 bases to trimming and J lost 1 base; unmatched junction nucleotides: 4. Germline V gives CDR1 LNHDA, CDR2 SQIVND (reference sequence). This CDR3 is CASSRGQGVSYEQYF. The DNA of the CDR3 is TGTGCCAGTAGTAGAGGACAGGGGGTATCCTACGAGCAGTACTTC. Full variable domain (outside the CDR3, taken from reference TRBV19 and TRBJ2-7): DGGITQSPKYLFRKEGQNVTLSCEQNLNHDAMYWYRQDPGQGLRLIYYSQIVNDFQKGDIAEGYSVSREKKESFPLTVTSAQKNPTAFYLCASSRGQGVSYEQYFGPGTRLTVT.

The chain links TRBV5-1 to TRBJ2-7; D gene unclear. CDR3 size: 11 residues. Trimming stripped 2 bases from V and 3 bases from J, with 3 bases between. Germline lookup yields CDR1 SGHRS and CDR2 YFSETQ. CDR3 protein: CASSFGYEQYF. DNA for the CDR3: TGCGCCAGCAGCTTTGGCTACGAGCAGTACTTC.

The chain joins TRBV18 to TRBJ2-3, with a possible D match to TRBD2 (5 bases). The CDR3 spans 14 residues. From germline, CDR1 is KGHSH and CDR2 LQKENI. Trimming took off 3 bases at V and 0 bases at J, with 7 bases between the two ends. The DNA of the CDR3 is TGTGCCAGCTCACCGCGGACTAGCACAGATACGCAGTATTTT. This sequence encodes CASSPRTSTDTQYF.

This chain joins TRBV4-1 and TRBJ2-7, with a weak D call TRBD1 (6 bases). The CDR3 is 13 residues long. From germline, CDR1 is MGHRA and CDR2 YSYEKL. V lost 4 bases to trimming and J lost 5 bases, with 12 bases between them. The CDR3 bases are TGCGCCAGCAGCCTCCTACAGGGCGACGAGCAGTACTTC. It encodes CASSLLQGDEQYF.

The sample holds a few counts of this clone. V and J are TRBV11-2 and TRBJ2-2; TRBD2 might be the D (6 bases). The germline CDR1 and CDR2 sequences are SGHAT and FQNNGV. The V end lost 6 bases, the J end lost 0 bases, and 11 bases lay between the germline ends. This CDR3 is built from 15 residues. CDR3 sequence reads: CASSRDSTNTGELFF. CDR3 nucleotides: TGTGCCAGCAGTAGGGACTCAACGAACACCGGGGAGCTGTTTTTT.

The chain joins TRBV10-3 to TRBJ2-1, with 8 positions matching TRBD1. This CDR3 spans 13 amino acids. Germline trimming cut 3 bases from V and 8 bases from J; bases unmatched to any gene: 3. Germline CDR1 ENHRY, CDR2 SYGVKD. The CDR3 is CAISEWTGYEQFF. DNA for the CDR3: TGTGCCATCAGTGAATGGACAGGGTATGAGCAGTTCTTC.

The chain uses TRBV30 and TRBJ1-4, with 7 nucleotides matching TRBD1. Germline CDR1 reads GTSNPN; CDR2 reads SVGIG (reference sequence). This CDR3 has 15 residues. Unmatched junction bases numbered 15, after V lost 8 bases and J lost 6 bases. The CDR3 bases are TGTGCCACGGGTTCTCCCGTGACAGGGTATGAAAAACTGTTTTTT. Translation: CATGSPVTGYEKLFF.

The chain uses TRBV7-2 and TRBJ1-2; TRBD1 matches at 7 bases. The CDR3 extends over 14 amino acids. Germline assignment: CDR1 SGHTA and CDR2 FQGNSA. With V trimmed by 5 bases and J by 4 bases, 7 bases remained unmatched. The CDR3 coding sequence is TGTGCCAGCAGCCGAAAGCCAGGGGGCTATGGCTACACCTTC. This sequence encodes CASSRKPGGYGYTF.

This chain connects TRBV21-1 to TRBJ2-7; the table names TRBD1, a call not compared with the DNA. TRBV21-1 is designated a pseudogene. The CDR3 loop spans 16 amino acids. As DNA, the CDR3 is TGTGCCAGCAGCGCCGTTCTGACAGGGAGCTCCTACGAGCAGTACTTC. Its translation is CASSAVLTGSSYEQYF.

This chain links TRBV6-6 with TRBJ2-1; 10 nucleotides line up with TRBD1. Trimming cost V 5 bases and J 5 bases; bases outside gene matches: 9. The CDR3 is 16 amino acids. Per germline, CDR1 MNHNY and CDR2 SVGAGI (reference sequence). This CDR3 reads CASSTSRTGGDNEQFF. The CDR3 region has the DNA TGTGCCAGCAGTACTTCCCGGACAGGGGGAGACAATGAGCAGTTCTTC.

This clone was counted many times. This chain links TRBV6-1 with TRBJ2-6; D gene uncertain. The CDR3 runs 13 residues. Germline CDR1 is MNHNS and CDR2 is SASEGT. V lost 7 bases and J 1 base, leaving 5 bases between the germline ends. The CDR3 here is CASIRSGANVLTF. The CDR3 DNA reads as TGTGCCAGCATAAGATCTGGGGCCAACGTCCTGACTTTC.

Turning to this clone: A much bigger clone sits one base away, suggesting this may be a read error. The V call is TRBV5-1, the J call TRBJ2-2; maybe TRBD2 (6 bases). The germline V and J ends were trimmed by 0 bases and 0 bases, with 6 bases remaining between them. This CDR3 is built from 15 residues. Germline V gives CDR1 SGHRS, CDR2 YFSETQ. The CDR3 spells CASSLGLANTGELFF. CDR3 DNA sequence: TGCGCCAGCAGCTTGGGACTAGCGAACACCGGGGAGCTGTTTTTT.

This clone was seen many times. J is TRBJ2-1 and V is TRBV2; D remains unclear. V was clipped by 6 bases and J by 4 bases, with 16 bases between them. Per the germline V gene, CDR1 is SNHLY and CDR2 is FYNNEI. CDR3 length equals 15 residues. CDR3 sequence: CASRSRAPFYNEQFF. The CDR3 DNA follows: TGTGCCAGCAGGTCCCGGGCCCCCTTTTACAATGAGCAGTTCTTC.

The chain is built from TRBV7-3 and TRBJ2-3; D remains ambiguous. Trimming removed 1 base at V and 0 bases at J, with 5 bases between. The CDR3 sequence is 14 residues long. Looked up from germline, CDR1 is SGHTA and CDR2 is FQGTGA. The CDR3 region has the DNA TGTGCCAGCAGCTTAATGGACAGCACAGATACGCAGTATTTT. Protein sequence: CASSLMDSTDTQYF.

V gene TRBV7-3 combines with J gene TRBJ2-3; perhaps TRBD1 as D (5 bases). Deletions cut 2 bases from V and 2 bases from J, with 11 bases between. Germline V CDR1 and CDR2: SGHTA, FQGTGA. The CDR3 covers 15 residues. As DNA, the CDR3 is TGTGCCAGCAGCTTAGACAGCTCCGACACAGATACGCAGTATTTT. Encoded protein: CASSLDSSDTDTQYF.

The rearrangement uses TRBV28 and TRBJ2-7; the match to TRBD2 covers 11 bases. Germline CDR1 reads MDHEN; CDR2 reads SYDVKM. The CDR3 is 17 amino acids. Unmatched junction bases numbered 9, after V lost 3 bases and J lost 2 bases. CDR3 nucleotide sequence: TGTGCCAGCAGTTTCCCCGGGACTAGCGGTGACGCCTACGAGCAGTACTTC. Its translation is CASSFPGTSGDAYEQYF.

This clone turned up a few times. Other DNA sequences of this sample code for an identical CDR3. The CDR3 DNA reads as TGTGCCAGCAGCCCTAGCTACGAGCAGTACTTC. Translation: CASSPSYEQYF. The rearrangement links TRBV11-2 to TRBJ2-7; D gene uncertain. Trimming pared 5 bases from V and 3 bases from J, leaving 5 bases between. CDR1 and CDR2 (germline): SGHAT, FQNNGV. The CDR3 is 11 residues long. Together with reference TRBV11-2 and TRBJ2-7, the CDR3 gives the full variable domain: EAGVAQSPRYKIIEKRQSVAFWCNPISGHATLYWYQQILGQGPKLLIQFQNNGVVDDSQLPKDRFSAERLKGVDSTLKIQPAKLEDSAVYLCASSPSYEQYFGPGTRLTVT.

This chain connects TRBV15 to TRBJ2-7; 14 bases map to TRBD2. CDR3 length: 18 residues. Germline CDR1 is LNHNV and CDR2 is YYDKDF (reference sequence). V was pared by 1 base and J by 2 bases, with 7 bases of the junction left unmatched. The CDR3 here is CATSRVGTSGRRTYEQYF. The CDR3 coding sequence is TGTGCCACCAGCAGAGTGGGGACTAGCGGGAGAAGAACCTACGAGCAGTACTTC.

The chain couples TRBV27 to TRBJ1-3; 7 positions match TRBD1. After removal of 1 base from V and 9 bases from J, the junction contained 6 bases not matched to a gene. Germline V gene lookup returns CDR1 MNHEY and CDR2 SMNVEV (reference sequence). The CDR3 length is 14 residues. As DNA, the CDR3 is TGTGCCAGCAGTTTATACGCAGGGGGAGGCACCATATATTTT. Its protein is CASSLYAGGGTIYF.